Given below is one TCR beta chain in context. The antigen remains unidentified. The sample comes from a study of EBV T-cell therapy then PD-1 blockade in nasopharyngeal carcinoma. Regarding treatment: AdE1-LMPpoly-expanded autologous EBV-specific T-cell therapy followed by anti-PD-1 nivolumab. The CDR3 length is 14 residues. Germline V gene sequence: CDR1 MRHNA, CDR2 SNTAGT. V trimming: 2 bases; J trimming: 6 bases; junction bases outside the gene matches: 4. Sequenced by immunoSEQ multiplex PCR; TCRdb stores in-frame clones only, minus some. The data contain some 21,000 clones, 84% of them seen just once; the ten biggest clones take up roughly 28%.

The material sequenced was CD8+ T cells from blood, taken at roughly day 60 from a patient whose treatment included autologous EBV-specific T cells and nivolumab. This receptor was obtained from a man aged 35-49 years with nasopharyngeal carcinoma. This chain uses TRBV6-4 with TRBJ2-1, with 7 bases lining up with TRBD2. CDR3 sequence (DNA): TGTGCCAGCAGTGACAGGCGCGGGGGCAATGAGCAGTTCTTC. Its protein is CASSDRRGGNEQFF.